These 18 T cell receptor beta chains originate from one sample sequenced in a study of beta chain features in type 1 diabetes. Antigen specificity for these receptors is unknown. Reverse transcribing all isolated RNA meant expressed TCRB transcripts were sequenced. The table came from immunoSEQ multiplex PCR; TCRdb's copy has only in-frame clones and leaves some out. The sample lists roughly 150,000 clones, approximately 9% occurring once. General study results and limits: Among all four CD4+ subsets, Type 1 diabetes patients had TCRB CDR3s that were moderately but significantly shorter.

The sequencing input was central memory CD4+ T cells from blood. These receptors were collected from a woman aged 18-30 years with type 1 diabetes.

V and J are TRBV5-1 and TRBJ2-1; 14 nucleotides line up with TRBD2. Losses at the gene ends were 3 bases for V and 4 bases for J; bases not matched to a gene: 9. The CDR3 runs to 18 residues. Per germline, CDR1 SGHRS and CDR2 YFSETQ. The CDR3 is CASSSWTSGGTIYNEQFF. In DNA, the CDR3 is TGCGCCAGCAGCTCCTGGACTAGCGGGGGGACCATATACAATGAGCAGTTCTTC.

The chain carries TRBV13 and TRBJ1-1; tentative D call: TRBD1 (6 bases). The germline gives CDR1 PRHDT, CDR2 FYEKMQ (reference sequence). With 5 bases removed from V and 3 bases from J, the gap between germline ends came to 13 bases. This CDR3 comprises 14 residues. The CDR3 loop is CASSPGAGDTEAFF. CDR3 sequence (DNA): TGTGCCAGCAGCCCGGGGGCGGGGGACACTGAAGCTTTCTTT.

This chain's CDR3 is CASSPQRQTQPQHF. The CDR3 nucleotides are TGTGCCAGCTCACCACAGAGACAGACACAGCCCCAGCATTTT. The chain uses TRBV18 and TRBJ1-5; tentatively, D is TRBD1 (5 bases). The CDR3 length is 14 residues. Trimming took 1 base from V and 7 from J, leaving 11 bases between them. Germline V gives CDR1 KGHSH, CDR2 LQKENI. The variable domain in full, completed from reference TRBV18 and TRBJ1-5, reads NAGVMQNPRHLVRRRGQEARLRCSPMKGHSHVYWYRQLPEEGLKFMVYLQKENIIDESGMPKERFSAEFPKEGPSILRIQQVVRGDSAAYFCASSPQRQTQPQHFGDGTRLSIL.

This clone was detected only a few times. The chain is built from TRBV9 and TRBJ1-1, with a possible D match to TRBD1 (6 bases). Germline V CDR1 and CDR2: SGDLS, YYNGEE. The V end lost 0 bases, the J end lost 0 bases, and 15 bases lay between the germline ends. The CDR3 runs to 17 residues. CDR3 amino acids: CASSVGPGHSMNTEAFF. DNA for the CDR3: TGTGCCAGCAGCGTAGGACCGGGACACAGCATGAACACTGAAGCTTTCTTT.

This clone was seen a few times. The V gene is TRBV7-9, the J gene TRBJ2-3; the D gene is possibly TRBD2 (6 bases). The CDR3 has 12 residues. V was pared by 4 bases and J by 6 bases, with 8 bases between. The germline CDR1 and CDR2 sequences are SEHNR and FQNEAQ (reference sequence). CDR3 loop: CASSYGGDTQYF. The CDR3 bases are TGTGCCAGCAGCTACGGGGGTGATACGCAGTATTTT. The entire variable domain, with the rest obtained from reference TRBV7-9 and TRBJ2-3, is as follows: DTGVSQNPRHKITKRGQNVTFRCDPISEHNRLYWYRQTLGQGPEFLTYFQNEAQLEKSRLLSDRFSAERPKGSFSTLEIQRTEQGDSAMYLCASSYGGDTQYFGPGTRLTVL.

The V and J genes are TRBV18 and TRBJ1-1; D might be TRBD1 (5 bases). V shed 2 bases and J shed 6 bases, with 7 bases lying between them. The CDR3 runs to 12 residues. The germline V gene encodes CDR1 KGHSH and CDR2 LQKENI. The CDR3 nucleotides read TGTGCCAGCTCACCAAGGGGTCCTGAAGCTTTCTTT. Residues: CASSPRGPEAFF.

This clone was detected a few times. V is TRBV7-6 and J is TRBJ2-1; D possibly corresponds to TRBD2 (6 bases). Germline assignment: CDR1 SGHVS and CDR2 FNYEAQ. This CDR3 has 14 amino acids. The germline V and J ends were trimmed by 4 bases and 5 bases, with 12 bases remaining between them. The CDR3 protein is CASSSYSGHNEQFF. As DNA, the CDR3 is TGTGCCAGCAGCTCGTACAGCGGGCACAATGAGCAGTTCTTC.

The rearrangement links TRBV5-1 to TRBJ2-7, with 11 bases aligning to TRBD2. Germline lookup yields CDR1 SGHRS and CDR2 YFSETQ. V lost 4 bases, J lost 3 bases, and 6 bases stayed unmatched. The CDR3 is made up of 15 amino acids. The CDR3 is CASSDPGLADYEQYF. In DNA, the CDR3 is TGCGCCAGCAGCGATCCGGGACTAGCGGACTACGAGCAGTACTTC.

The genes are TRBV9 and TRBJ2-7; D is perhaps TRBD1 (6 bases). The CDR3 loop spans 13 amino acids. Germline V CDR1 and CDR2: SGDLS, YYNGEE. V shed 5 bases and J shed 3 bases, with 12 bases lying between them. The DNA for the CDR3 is TGTGCCAGCAGTAAGTTACAGGGCTACGAGCAGTACTTC. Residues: CASSKLQGYEQYF.

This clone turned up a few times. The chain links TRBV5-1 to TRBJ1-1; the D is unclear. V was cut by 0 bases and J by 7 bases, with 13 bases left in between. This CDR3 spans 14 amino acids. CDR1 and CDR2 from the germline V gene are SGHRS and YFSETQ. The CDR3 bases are TGCGCCAGCAGCTTGGGATTTCGGAGTGATGAAGCTTTCTTT. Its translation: CASSLGFRSDEAFF.

CDR3 nucleotide sequence: TGTGCCAGCAGCTTAGGGACTAGCGGGAGTATTCAGCAGTACTTC. Translated, it gives CASSLGTSGSIQQYF. V and J are TRBV11-2 and TRBJ2-7; 13 bases agree with TRBD2. The germline V gene has CDR1 SGHAT and CDR2 FQNNGV. The CDR3 sequence is 15 residues long. The V segment lost 1 base and the J segment 8 bases; nucleotides outside the gene matches: 5.

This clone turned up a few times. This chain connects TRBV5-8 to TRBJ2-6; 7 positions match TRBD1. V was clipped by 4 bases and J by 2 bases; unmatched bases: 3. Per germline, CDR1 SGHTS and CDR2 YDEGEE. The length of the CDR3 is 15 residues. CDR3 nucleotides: TGTGCCAGCAGCGAGACAGGGACTGGGGCCAACGTCCTGACTTTC. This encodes CASSETGTGANVLTF.

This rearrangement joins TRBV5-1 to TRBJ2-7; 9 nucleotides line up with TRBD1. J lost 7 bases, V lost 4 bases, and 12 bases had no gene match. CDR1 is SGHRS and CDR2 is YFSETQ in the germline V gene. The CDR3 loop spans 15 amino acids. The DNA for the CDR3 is TGCGCCAGCAGCCTAGGCGGGACAGGGTTCAGGGAGCAGTACTTC. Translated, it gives CASSLGGTGFREQYF.

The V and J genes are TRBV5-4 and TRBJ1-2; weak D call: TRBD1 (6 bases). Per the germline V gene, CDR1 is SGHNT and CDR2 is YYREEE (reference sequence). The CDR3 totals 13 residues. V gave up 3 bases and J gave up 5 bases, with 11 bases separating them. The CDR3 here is CASSSTDRYGYTF. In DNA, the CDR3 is TGTGCCAGCAGCTCGACGGACAGATATGGCTACACCTTC.

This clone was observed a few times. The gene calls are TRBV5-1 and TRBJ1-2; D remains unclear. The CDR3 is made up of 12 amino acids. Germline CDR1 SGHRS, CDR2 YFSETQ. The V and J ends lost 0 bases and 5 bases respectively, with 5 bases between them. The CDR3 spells CASSLDKYGYTF. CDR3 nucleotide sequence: TGCGCCAGCAGCTTGGACAAATATGGCTACACCTTC.

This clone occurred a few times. The CDR3 spells CASSRIPRQGNYGYTF. The CDR3 DNA is TGTGCCAGCAGCCGTATACCCCGACAGGGGAACTATGGCTACACCTTC. The chain carries TRBV13 and TRBJ1-2; TRBD1 agrees at 8 bases. Per the germline V gene, CDR1 is PRHDT and CDR2 is FYEKMQ (reference sequence). The trim removed 5 bases at V and 2 bases at J, leaving 10 bases unmatched. This CDR3 contains 16 residues.

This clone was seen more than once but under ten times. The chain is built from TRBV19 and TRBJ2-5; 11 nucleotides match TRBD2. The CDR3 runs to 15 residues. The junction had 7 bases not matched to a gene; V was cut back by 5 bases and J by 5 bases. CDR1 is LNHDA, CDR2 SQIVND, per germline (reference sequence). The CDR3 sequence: CASSDSGGAGETQYF. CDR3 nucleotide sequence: TGTGCCAGTAGTGATAGCGGGGGGGCCGGCGAGACCCAGTACTTC.

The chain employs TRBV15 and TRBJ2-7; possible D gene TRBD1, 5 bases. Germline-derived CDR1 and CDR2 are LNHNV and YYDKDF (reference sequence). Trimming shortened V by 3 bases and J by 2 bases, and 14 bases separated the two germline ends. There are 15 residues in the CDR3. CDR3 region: CATSRNQGSTYEQYF. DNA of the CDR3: TGTGCCACCAGCAGGAACCAGGGCAGCACCTACGAGCAGTACTTC. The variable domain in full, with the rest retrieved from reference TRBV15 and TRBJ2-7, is DAMVIQNPRYQVTQFGKPVTLSCSQTLNHNVMYWYQQKSSQAPKLLFHYYDKDFNNEADTPDNFQSRRPNTSFCFLDIRSPGLGDTAMYLCATSRNQGSTYEQYFGPGTRLTVT.